Listed here is a single T cell receptor (beta chain). Its matching antigen is unknown. TCRdb reprocessed the 5' RACE reads and reports one entry per CDR3 protein, with no DNA. The sample shows some 390,000 distinct CDR3 sequences, and roughly 10% sits with its ten largest clones. This sample is part of a study of T cells expressing NK-cell markers. Study details: Seven of the eight sequenced donors were classified as HCMV-seropositive, and one was classified as seronegative. Findings and limits, study-wide: A handful of donors showed these clonotypes also leading the CD3+CD56-NKG2C+ fraction. In a group of several donors, dominant NKG2C+ clonotypes represented roughly 1.0-7.0% of CD8+ T cells.

This sequence was found in a woman in her forties or fifties in good health. Sequencing was done on a sample of blood T cells: a sorted CD56 or NKG2C T cell subset, CD4+ or CD8+ T cells, or bulk PBMC T cells (not recorded which).

The CDR3 here is CASSQGPLAGRGQYF. V gene TRBV4-1 combines with J gene TRBJ2-7; TCRdb picks TRBD2, but there is no DNA to check that call. CDR3 length equals 15 residues. Germline V lookup: CDR1 MGHRA, CDR2 YSYEKL.